This section outlines one T cell receptor (beta chain) sequence together with its context. The antigen is undetermined. The data were obtained in a study of shared clonotypes between healthy human individuals. Whole-study context: The plates for each donor numbered three CD4 naive, three CD4 memory, two CD8 naive and one CD8 memory. General study findings and limits: Non-shared clonotypes displayed generation probabilities falling below those of clonotypes present in all four donors.

The naive CD8 population came from CD45RO-negative cells selected for CCR7, without terminally differentiated effector memory CD45RA+ cells. An assay was performed, and its level was deep. Assay: immunoSEQ multiplex PCR; the TCRdb copy retains only in-frame clones and omits some. In the table there are about 2.1 million clones, roughly 91% of which are singletons. The specimen sequenced was naive CD8+ T cells from PBMCs. The source is a man younger than 35 in good health. Some clones in this sample may be carry-over from other donors' samples.

The CDR3 DNA sequence: TGTGCCAGCAGCCAAAGAACGGGACTAAACACCGGGGAGCTGTTTTTT. Amino acids: CASSQRTGLNTGELFF. The V gene is TRBV7-9, the J gene TRBJ2-2; 7 nucleotides agree with TRBD2. V shed 5 bases and J 2 bases; nucleotides not matched to a gene: 8. Germline V gene sequence: CDR1 SEHNR, CDR2 FQNEAQ (reference sequence). This CDR3 is 16 amino acids long.